This T cell receptor beta chain stems from a study of metastatic and nonmetastatic thyroid tumors. Study as a whole: Thyroid patients, malignant and benign, had repertoires compared across blood and tumor or nodule tissue. Overall study findings and caveats: In blood and tumor, TCR beta diversity was reportedly significantly higher in malignant thyroid tumors than in benign nodules.

This clone was recorded many times. What it binds is unknown. Within the sample, other DNA sequences also encode this same CDR3. All patients reached thyroid surgery having received no treatment beforehand. MiXCR was used by TCRdb to re-call the PCR reads. Of roughly 28,000 clones in the sample, about 15% were seen once. The CDR3 covers 14 residues. V dropped 8 bases and J dropped 2; count of bases not matched to a gene: 5. This clonotype originated in a female donor with papillary thyroid cancer or a benign thyroid nodule (not recorded which). Some clones in this sample may be carry-over from other donors' samples. Specimen: blood. This chain links TRBV12-3 or TRBV12-4 with TRBJ2-2; 7 bases are shared with TRBD2. The CDR3, as DNA: TGTGCCAGCTCCTGGGAGGGAAACACCGGGGAGCTGTTTTTT. The encoded protein is CASSWEGNTGELFF.